This TCR beta chain was recovered during a study of cytomegalovirus exposure and HLA in healthy donors. Concerning this clone itself: The junction does not match germline at one end; this may be a read error.

Researchers ran the PCR with 60 Vbeta and 13 Jbeta primers. This table comes from immunoSEQ multiplex PCR, and its TCRdb copy is limited to in-frame clones, with some not included. This sample carries 90,000 to 150,000 clones, 70% to 85% of them seen once, and the ten largest clones take less than 5.5%. This TCR came from a man in his fifties or sixties in good health and CMV-seropositive. What was sequenced was PBMCs.

In DNA form, the CDR3 reads TGTGCCCGGAGTGTACAGATCCGGGGACAGCCCCAGCATTTT. Protein product: CARSVQIRGQPQHF. The chain couples TRBV30 to TRBJ1-5; D call uncertain. Germline CDR1 is GTSNPN and CDR2 is SVGIG (reference sequence). This CDR3 has 14 residues.